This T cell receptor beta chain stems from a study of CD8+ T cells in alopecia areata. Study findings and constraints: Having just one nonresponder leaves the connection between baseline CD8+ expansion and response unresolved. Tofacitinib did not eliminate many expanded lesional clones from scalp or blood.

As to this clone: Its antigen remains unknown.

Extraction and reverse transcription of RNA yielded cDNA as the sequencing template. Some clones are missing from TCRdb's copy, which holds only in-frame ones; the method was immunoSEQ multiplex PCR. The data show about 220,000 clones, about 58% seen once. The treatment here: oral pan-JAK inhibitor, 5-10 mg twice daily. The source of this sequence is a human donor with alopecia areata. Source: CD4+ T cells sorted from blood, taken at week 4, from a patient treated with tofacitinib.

The DNA for the CDR3 is TGTGCCAGCAGTGCACAGGGTGGGGGGGGCGTCGCTTTCTTT. This gives the protein CASSAQGGGGVAFF. This chain connects TRBV25-1 to TRBJ1-1, with a weak D call TRBD1 (6 bases). Germline assignment: CDR1 MGHDK and CDR2 SYGVNS. V lost 4 bases and J lost 11, with 20 bases in between. The CDR3 runs 14 residues.